This entry concerns a single TCR beta chain. Germline assignment: CDR1 SGHNT and CDR2 YYREEE (reference sequence). The CDR3 extends over 15 amino acids. J was trimmed by 5 bases and V by 0 bases; bases with no gene match: 0. This entry belongs to a study of control samples from healthy donors and cancer patients. Generated by immunoSEQ multiplex PCR, the TCRdb table keeps only in-frame clones and is missing some. This table has some 140,000 clones, 92% appearing once. The chain uses TRBV5-4 and TRBJ2-1; 12 nucleotides line up with TRBD2. Specimen: blood. The clonotype originates from a man younger than 45 in good health. The CDR3 region has the DNA TGTGCCAGCAGCTTGGGACTAGCGGGAGACAATGAGCAGTTCTTC. Its protein product is CASSLGLAGDNEQFF. The whole variable domain, remainder taken from reference TRBV5-4 and TRBJ2-1, is ETGVTQSPTHLIKTRGQQVTLRCSSQSGHNTVSWYQQALGQGPQFIFQYYREEENGRGNFPPRFSGLQFPNYSSELNVNALELDDSALYLCASSLGLAGDNEQFFGPGTRLTVL.